This is a list of T cell receptor beta chains from one sample in a study of T cells after yellow fever vaccination. TCRdb reprocessed the 5' RACE reads with MiXCR, giving one entry per CDR3 protein. The sample contains 120,000 or so distinct CDR3 sequences, roughly 10% of which appear only once. The input for sequencing was CD8+ T cells sorted from PBMCs, taken on the day of the yellow fever booster vaccination. The receptors were sampled from a man aged 18 to 29 who received the YFV17D yellow fever vaccine. Each CDR3 is given with its conserved first and last residue. D genes are given only for firm matches. Rows give clone size only sometimes, using once, few, many, or a class for an expanded clone.

D	V	size	J	CDR3	DNA
-	TRBV29-1	few	TRBJ1-1	CSVPHGEVNTEAFF	TGCAGCGTACCGCACGGAGAAGTGAACACTGAAGCTTTCTTT
TRBD2	TRBV4-1	few	TRBJ2-1	CASSQVTSGINNEQFF	TGCGCCAGCAGCCAAGTTACTAGCGGGATAAACAATGAGCAGTTCTTC
-	TRBV6-2/TRBV6-3	few	TRBJ1-1	CASSYYRAPAFF	TGTGCCAGCAGTTACTACAGGGCACCCGCTTTCTTT
-	TRBV9	-	TRBJ2-3	CASSAQGGGADTQYF	TGTGCCAGCAGCGCCCAAGGAGGGGGCGCGGATACGCAGTATTTT
TRBD1	TRBV6-6	few	TRBJ2-2	CASSYQSGQMNTGELFF	TGTGCCAGCAGTTACCAGTCGGGACAGATGAACACCGGGGAGCTGTTTTTT
-	TRBV19	few	TRBJ2-3	CASSIARGRTDTQYF	TGTGCCAGTAGTATCGCGCGGGGTAGGACAGATACGCAGTATTTT
-	TRBV7-9	many	TRBJ2-7	CASSDPGSYEQYF	TGTGCCAGCAGCGACCCCGGCTCCTACGAGCAGTACTTC
-	TRBV30	few	TRBJ1-1	CAWSVIVGDTEAFF	TGTGCCTGGAGTGTTATCGTAGGGGACACTGAAGCTTTCTTT
TRBD1	TRBV12-3/TRBV12-4	few	TRBJ1-1	CASSLGRGRTEAFF	TGTGCCAGCAGTTTGGGCAGGGGGCGAACTGAAGCTTTCTTT
-	TRBV7-2	few	TRBJ1-6	CASSLGGSPGSPLHF	TGTGCCAGCAGCTTAGGAGGGTCCCCAGGTTCACCCCTCCACTTT
TRBD2	TRBV3-1	few	TRBJ2-7	CASSQEWTSGGHYEQYF	TGTGCCAGCAGCCAAGAATGGACTAGCGGGGGCCACTACGAGCAGTACTTC
-	TRBV12-3/TRBV12-4	-	TRBJ2-5	CASSRRSRTETQYF	TGTGCCAGCAGTCGACGGTCCCGAACGGAGACCCAGTACTTC
-	TRBV2	-	TRBJ2-1	CASSESLSARAGEQFF	TGTGCCAGCAGTGAATCCCTTTCCGCCAGGGCTGGCGAGCAGTTCTTC
-	TRBV7-9	-	TRBJ2-6	CASSSTLGASGANVLTF	TGTGCCAGCAGCTCAACCTTAGGGGCCTCTGGGGCCAACGTCCTGACTTTC
-	TRBV2	few	TRBJ2-6	CASTPGPSPSGANVLTF	TGTGCCAGCACCCCGGGACCCTCACCTTCTGGGGCCAACGTCCTGACTTTC
TRBD1	TRBV2	few	TRBJ1-4	CASSEGGTAATNEKLFF	TGTGCCAGCAGTGAAGGGGGGACAGCTGCAACTAATGAAAAACTGTTTTTT
TRBD1	TRBV6-6	few	TRBJ2-7	CASSQGQGAIYEQYF	TGTGCCAGCAGCCAGGGACAGGGGGCAATCTACGAGCAGTACTTC
-	TRBV7-9	many	TRBJ1-1	CASSLEFRGLRSANTEAFF	TGTGCCAGCAGCTTAGAATTTAGGGGGTTAAGGAGTGCGAACACTGAAGCTTTCTTT
TRBD1	TRBV9	few	TRBJ2-2	CASSARTGLFTGELFF	TGTGCCAGCAGCGCGCGGACAGGGCTTTTCACCGGGGAGCTGTTTTTT
-	TRBV20-1	many	TRBJ1-4	CSARGAGTYEKLFF	TGCAGTGCTAGAGGAGCCGGGACTTATGAAAAACTGTTTTTT
-	TRBV5-1	-	TRBJ2-7	CASTASRDSPAYEQYF	TGCGCCAGCACCGCTTCTAGGGACTCTCCTGCCTACGAGCAGTACTTC
-	TRBV11-2	-	TRBJ2-1	CASSLYPQGGASSYNEQFF	TGTGCCAGCAGCTTATACCCCCAAGGCGGGGCAAGCTCCTACAATGAGCAGTTCTTC
-	TRBV4-1	-	TRBJ2-3	CASSPEGRVTDTQYF	TGCGCCAGCAGCCCCGAGGGCCGGGTCACAGATACGCAGTATTTT
-	TRBV29-1	few	TRBJ1-2	CSVGESLGNYGYTF	TGCAGCGTTGGGGAGTCGCTCGGGAACTATGGCTACACCTTC
-	TRBV19	few	TRBJ2-5	CASSSPLGETQYF	TGTGCCAGTAGTTCGCCCTTAGGGGAGACCCAGTACTTC
-	TRBV7-2	few	TRBJ2-1	CASSLEIRAEEQFF	TGTGCCAGCAGCTTAGAGATTAGGGCCGAAGAGCAGTTCTTC
TRBD2	TRBV19	-	TRBJ2-4	CASSPARSGGAIQAKNIQYF	TGTGCCAGTAGCCCAGCCCGAAGCGGGGGGGCAATACAAGCCAAAAACATTCAGTACTTC
TRBD2	TRBV20-1	few	TRBJ2-3	CSAPGTSGGAVWTDTQYF	TGCAGTGCTCCCGGGACTAGCGGGGGGGCCGTCTGGACAGATACGCAGTATTTT
-	TRBV6-5	-	TRBJ2-2	CASSSQRPGELFF	TGTGCCAGCAGCTCCCAACGGCCCGGGGAGCTGTTTTTT